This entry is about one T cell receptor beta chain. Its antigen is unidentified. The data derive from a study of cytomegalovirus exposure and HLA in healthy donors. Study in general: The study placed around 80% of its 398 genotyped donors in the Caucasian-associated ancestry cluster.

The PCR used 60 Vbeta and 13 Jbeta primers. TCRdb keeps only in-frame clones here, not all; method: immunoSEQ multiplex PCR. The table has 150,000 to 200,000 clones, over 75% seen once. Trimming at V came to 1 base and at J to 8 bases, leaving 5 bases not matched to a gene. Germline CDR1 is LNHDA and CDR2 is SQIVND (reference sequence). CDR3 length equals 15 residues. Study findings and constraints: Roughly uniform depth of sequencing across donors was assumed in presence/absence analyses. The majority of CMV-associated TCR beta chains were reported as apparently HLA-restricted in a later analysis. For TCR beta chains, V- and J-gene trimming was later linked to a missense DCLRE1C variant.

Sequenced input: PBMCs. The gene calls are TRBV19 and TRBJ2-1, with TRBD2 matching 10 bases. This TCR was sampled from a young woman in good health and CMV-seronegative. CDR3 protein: CASSIVGTSVHEQFF. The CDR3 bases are TGTGCCAGTAGTATAGTTGGGACTAGCGTTCATGAGCAGTTCTTC.